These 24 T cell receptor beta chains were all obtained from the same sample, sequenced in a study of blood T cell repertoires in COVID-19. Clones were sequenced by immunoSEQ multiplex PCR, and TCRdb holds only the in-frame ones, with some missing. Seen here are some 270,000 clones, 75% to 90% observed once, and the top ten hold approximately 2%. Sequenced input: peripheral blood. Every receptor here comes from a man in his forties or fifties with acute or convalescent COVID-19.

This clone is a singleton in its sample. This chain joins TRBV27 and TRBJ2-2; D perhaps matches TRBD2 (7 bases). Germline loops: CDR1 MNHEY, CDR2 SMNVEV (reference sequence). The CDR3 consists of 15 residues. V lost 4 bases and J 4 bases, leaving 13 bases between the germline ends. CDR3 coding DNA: TGTGCCAGCAGTTGGATTAGGGGGGGCACCGGGGAGCTGTTTTTT. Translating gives CASSWIRGGTGELFF.

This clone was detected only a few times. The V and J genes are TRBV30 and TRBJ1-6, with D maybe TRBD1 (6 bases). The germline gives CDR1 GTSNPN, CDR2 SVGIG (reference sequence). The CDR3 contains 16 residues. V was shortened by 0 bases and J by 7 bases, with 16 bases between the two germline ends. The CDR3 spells CAWSVRSTGPNSPLHF. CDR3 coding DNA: TGTGCCTGGAGTGTACGGTCGACAGGCCCGAATTCACCCCTCCACTTT.

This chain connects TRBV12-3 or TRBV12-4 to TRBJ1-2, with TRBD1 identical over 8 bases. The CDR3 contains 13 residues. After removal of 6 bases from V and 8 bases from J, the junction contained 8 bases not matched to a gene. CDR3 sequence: CASRTTGGYGYTF. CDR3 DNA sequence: TGTGCCAGCAGGACCACAGGGGGGTACGGCTACACCTTC.

The CDR3 spells CAWMEKAGEKLFF. The CDR3 nucleotides read TGTGCCTGGATGGAGAAGGCGGGGGAAAAACTGTTTTTT. This rearrangement joins TRBV30 to TRBJ1-4; D remains ambiguous. This CDR3 comprises 13 residues. The V end lost 4 bases, the J end lost 8 bases, and 14 bases lay between the germline ends. Germline values: CDR1 GTSNPN, CDR2 SVGIG (reference sequence).

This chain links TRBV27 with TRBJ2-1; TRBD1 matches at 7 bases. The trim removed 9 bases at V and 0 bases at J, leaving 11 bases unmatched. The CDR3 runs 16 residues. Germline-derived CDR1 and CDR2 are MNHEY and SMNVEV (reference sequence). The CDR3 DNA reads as TGTGCCAGAAACCCGACAGGGCCTAACTCCTACAATGAGCAGTTCTTC. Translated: CARNPTGPNSYNEQFF.

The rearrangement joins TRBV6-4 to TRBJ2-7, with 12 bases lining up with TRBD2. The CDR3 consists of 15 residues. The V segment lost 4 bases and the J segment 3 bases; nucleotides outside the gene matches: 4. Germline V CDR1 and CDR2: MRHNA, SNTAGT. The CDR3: CASSVTSGGHYEQYF. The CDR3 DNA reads TGTGCCAGCAGTGTGACTAGCGGGGGACACTACGAGCAGTACTTC.

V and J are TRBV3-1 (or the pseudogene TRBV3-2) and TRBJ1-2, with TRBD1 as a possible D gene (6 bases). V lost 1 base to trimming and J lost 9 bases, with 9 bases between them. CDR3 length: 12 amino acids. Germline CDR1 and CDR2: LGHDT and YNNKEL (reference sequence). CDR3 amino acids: CASSQGTGSYTF. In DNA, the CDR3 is TGTGCCAGCAGCCAAGGAACAGGGAGCTACACCTTC.

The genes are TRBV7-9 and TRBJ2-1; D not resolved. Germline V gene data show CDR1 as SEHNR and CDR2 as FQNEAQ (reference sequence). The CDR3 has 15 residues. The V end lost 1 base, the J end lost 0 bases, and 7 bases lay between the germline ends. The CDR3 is CASSLGGPSYNEQFF. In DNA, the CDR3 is TGTGCCAGCAGCTTAGGTGGGCCCTCCTACAATGAGCAGTTCTTC.

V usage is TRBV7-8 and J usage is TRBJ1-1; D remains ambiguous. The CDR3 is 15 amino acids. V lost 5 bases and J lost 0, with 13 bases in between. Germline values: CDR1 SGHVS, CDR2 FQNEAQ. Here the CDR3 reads CASSPEVTLNTEAFF. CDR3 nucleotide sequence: TGTGCCAGCAGCCCCGAGGTGACCCTGAACACTGAAGCTTTCTTT.

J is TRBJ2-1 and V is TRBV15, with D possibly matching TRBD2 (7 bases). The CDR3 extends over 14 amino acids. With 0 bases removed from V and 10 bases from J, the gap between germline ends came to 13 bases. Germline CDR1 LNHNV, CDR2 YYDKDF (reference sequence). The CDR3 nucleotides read TGTGCCACCAGCAGAGAACCCGGGGGGCCAGAGCAGTTCTTC. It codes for CATSREPGGPEQFF.

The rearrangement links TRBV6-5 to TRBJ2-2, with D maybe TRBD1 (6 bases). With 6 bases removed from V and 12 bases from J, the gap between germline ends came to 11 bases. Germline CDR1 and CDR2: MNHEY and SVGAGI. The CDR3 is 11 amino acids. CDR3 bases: TGTGCCAGCAGCCAGGGGCCGCAGCTGTTTTTT. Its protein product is CASSQGPQLFF.

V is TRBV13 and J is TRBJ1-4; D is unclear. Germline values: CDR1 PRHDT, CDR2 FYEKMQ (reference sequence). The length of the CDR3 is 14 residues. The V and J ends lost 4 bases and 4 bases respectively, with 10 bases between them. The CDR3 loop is CASSYGSDNEKLFF. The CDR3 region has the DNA TGTGCCAGCAGCTACGGGTCCGATAATGAAAAACTGTTTTTT.

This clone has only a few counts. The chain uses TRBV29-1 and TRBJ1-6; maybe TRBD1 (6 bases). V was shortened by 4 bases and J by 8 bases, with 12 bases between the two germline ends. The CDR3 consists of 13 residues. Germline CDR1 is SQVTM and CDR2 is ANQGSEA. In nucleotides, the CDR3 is TGCAGCGTTGGCTCGGGGGGCCATTCACCCCTCCACTTT. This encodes CSVGSGGHSPLHF.

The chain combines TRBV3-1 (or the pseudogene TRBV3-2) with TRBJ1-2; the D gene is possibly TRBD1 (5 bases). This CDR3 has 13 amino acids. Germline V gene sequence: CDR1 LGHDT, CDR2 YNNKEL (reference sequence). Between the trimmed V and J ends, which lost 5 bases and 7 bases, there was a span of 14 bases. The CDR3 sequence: CASSGGTAVGYTF. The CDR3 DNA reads TGTGCCAGCAGCGGAGGGACGGCGGTTGGCTACACCTTC.

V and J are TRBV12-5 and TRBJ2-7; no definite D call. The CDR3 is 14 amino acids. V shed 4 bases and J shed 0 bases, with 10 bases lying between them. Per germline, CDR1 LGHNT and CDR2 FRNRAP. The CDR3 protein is CASGSRLASYEQYF. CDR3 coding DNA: TGTGCTAGTGGTTCGAGACTGGCCTCCTACGAGCAGTACTTC.

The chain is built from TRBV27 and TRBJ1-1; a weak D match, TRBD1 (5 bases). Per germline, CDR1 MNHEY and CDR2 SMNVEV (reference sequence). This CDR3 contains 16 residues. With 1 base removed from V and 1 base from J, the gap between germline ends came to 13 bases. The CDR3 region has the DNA TGTGCCAGCAGTTTATTGCGGGGGATTAAGAACACTGAAGCTTTCTTT. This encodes CASSLLRGIKNTEAFF.

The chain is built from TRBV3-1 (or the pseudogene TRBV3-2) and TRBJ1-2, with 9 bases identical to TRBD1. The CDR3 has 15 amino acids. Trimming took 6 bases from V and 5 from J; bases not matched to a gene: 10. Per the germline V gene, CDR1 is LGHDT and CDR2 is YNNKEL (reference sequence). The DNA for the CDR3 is TGTGCCAGCAGGGGACAGGGACCGAAACGTTATGGCTACACCTTC. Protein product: CASRGQGPKRYGYTF.

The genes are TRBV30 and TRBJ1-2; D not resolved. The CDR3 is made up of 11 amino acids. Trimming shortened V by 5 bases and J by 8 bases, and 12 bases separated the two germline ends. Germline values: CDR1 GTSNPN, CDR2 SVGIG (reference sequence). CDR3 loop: CAWERVLGYTF. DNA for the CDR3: TGTGCCTGGGAGCGTGTGCTAGGCTACACCTTC.

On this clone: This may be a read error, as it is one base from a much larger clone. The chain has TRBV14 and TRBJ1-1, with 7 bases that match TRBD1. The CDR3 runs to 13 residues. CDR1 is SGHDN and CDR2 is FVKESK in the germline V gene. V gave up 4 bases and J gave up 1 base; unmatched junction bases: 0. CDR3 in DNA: TGTGCCAGCAGCCGACAGGGGAACACTGAAGCTTTCTTT. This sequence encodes CASSRQGNTEAFF. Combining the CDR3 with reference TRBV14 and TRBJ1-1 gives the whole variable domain EAGVTQFPSHSVIEKGQTVTLRCDPISGHDNLYWYRRVMGKEIKFLLHFVKESKQDESGMPNNRFLAERTGGTYSTLKVQPAELEDSGVYFCASSRQGNTEAFFGQGTRLTVV.

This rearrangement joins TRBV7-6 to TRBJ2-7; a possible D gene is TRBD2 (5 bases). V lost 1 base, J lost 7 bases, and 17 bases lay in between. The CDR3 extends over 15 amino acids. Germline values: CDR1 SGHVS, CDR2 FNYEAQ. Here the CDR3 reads CASSLGAFSSGEQYF. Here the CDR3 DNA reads TGTGCCAGCAGCTTAGGAGCGTTCTCCTCGGGGGAGCAGTACTTC. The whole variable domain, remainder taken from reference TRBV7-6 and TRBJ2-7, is GAGVSQSPRYKVTKRGQDVALRCDPISGHVSLYWYRQALGQGPEFLTYFNYEAQQDKSGLPNDRFSAERPEGSISTLTIQRTEQRDSAMYRCASSLGAFSSGEQYFGPGTRLTVT.

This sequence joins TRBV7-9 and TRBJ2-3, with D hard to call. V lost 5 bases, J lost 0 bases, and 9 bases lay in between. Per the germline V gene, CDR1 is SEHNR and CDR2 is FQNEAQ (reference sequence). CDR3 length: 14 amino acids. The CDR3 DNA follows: TGTGCCAGCAGCCCGTTCACTAGCACAGATACGCAGTATTTT. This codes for CASSPFTSTDTQYF.

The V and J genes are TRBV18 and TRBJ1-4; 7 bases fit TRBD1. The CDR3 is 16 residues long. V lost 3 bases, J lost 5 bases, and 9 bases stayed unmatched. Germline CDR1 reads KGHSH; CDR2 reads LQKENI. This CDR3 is CASSPQGGPANEKLFF. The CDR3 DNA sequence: TGTGCCAGCTCACCCCAGGGGGGCCCCGCAAATGAAAAACTGTTTTTT. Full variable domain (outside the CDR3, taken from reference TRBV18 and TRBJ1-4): NAGVMQNPRHLVRRRGQEARLRCSPMKGHSHVYWYRQLPEEGLKFMVYLQKENIIDESGMPKERFSAEFPKEGPSILRIQQVVRGDSAAYFCASSPQGGPANEKLFFGSGTQLSVL.

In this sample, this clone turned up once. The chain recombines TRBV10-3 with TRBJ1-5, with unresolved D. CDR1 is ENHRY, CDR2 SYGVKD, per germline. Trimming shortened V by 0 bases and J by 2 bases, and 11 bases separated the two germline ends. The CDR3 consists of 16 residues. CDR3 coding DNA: TGTGCCATCAGTGAGTCGGGGATCGGGGGCAATCAGCCCCAGCATTTT. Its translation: CAISESGIGGNQPQHF.

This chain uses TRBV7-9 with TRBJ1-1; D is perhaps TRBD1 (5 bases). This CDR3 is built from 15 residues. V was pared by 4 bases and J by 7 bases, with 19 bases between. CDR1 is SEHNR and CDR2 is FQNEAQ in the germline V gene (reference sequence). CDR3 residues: CASSWGTEGGFEAFF. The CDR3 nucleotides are TGTGCCAGCAGCTGGGGGACGGAGGGTGGATTTGAAGCTTTCTTT.